The source of this T cell receptor beta chain is a study of regulatory T cells in long-lasting Graves disease. Across the whole study: Positive TSH receptor antibodies alongside over 5 years of antithyroid drugs were what marked Graves' disease as persistent. The study's findings and limits: Small sample size may have lowered accuracy. Comparison showed that persistent patients shared more public clonotypes (around 3,000) than new patients (approximately 1,000).

The TCR beta library used iRepertoire HTBI primers with Arm-PCR amplification of CDR3. TCRdb re-called the multiplex PCR reads with MiXCR, one entry per CDR3 protein. The table lists 700,000 or so distinct CDR3 sequences, around 30% of them singletons. Points on this clonotype: Its antigen is unknown.

Stated time point: persistent/refractory GD, antithyroid drugs over 5 years with positive TRAb. Researchers made the TCR library from RNA that was extracted from PBMCs. V was trimmed by 1 base and J by 8 bases, leaving 8 bases between them. The CDR3 is made up of 12 amino acids. CDR1 is PRHDT, CDR2 FYEKMQ, per germline (reference sequence). The sample in question was peripheral blood mononuclear cells (PBMCs), obtained when the disease was refractory, from a patient treated with antithyroid drugs. The gene calls are TRBV13 and TRBJ1-2, with D uncertain. This receptor was taken from a female donor with Graves disease. The CDR3 protein is CASSLVPEGYTF. CDR3 DNA: TGTGCCAGCAGCTTAGTGCCCGAGGGCTACACCTTC.